This T cell receptor beta chain was identified in a study of cytomegalovirus exposure and HLA in healthy donors. Points from the study as a whole: Among the sequence variants, a highly shared cluster was likely an artifact of sequencing. Across HLA loci, a later analysis found differing TCR association rates, with DRB1 most and HLA-C fewest.

V was clipped by 7 bases and J by 4 bases, with 16 bases between them. The CDR3 sequence is 14 residues long. Germline-derived CDR1 and CDR2 are LNHDA and SQIVND (reference sequence). It was with 60 Vbeta and 13 Jbeta primers that the PCR ran. Data came from immunoSEQ multiplex PCR; TCRdb stores just in-frame clones and leaves some out. The repertoire holds about 190,000 clones, 75% to 85% seen once, with roughly 0.8% in the top ten. Notes on this clone: What it binds is not known.

The chain uses TRBV19 and TRBJ1-1; a possible D gene is TRBD1 (5 bases). The source is a woman under 30 in good health and CMV-seronegative. Sequenced: PBMCs. The CDR3 protein is CASTNQGSGTEAFF. CDR3 sequence (DNA): TGTGCCAGTACTAATCAGGGTTCCGGCACTGAAGCTTTCTTT.